This TCR beta chain originates from a study of blood T cell repertoires in COVID-19. At the level of the study: The study drew acute and convalescent COVID-19 samples from the United States, Italy and Spain. The analysed material was cDNA or gDNA that came from T cells, B-cell-depleted T cells, or PBMCs.

The CDR3 is made up of 13 amino acids. The germline V and J ends were trimmed by 5 bases and 1 base, with 6 bases remaining between them. Germline loops: CDR1 MDHEN, CDR2 SYDVKM. The method was immunoSEQ multiplex PCR; TCRdb's version includes in-frame clones alone and lacks a portion of them. The profile covers just over 150,000 clones, with over 80% appearing a single time and about 4.8% taken by the ten largest. Sequencing input: peripheral blood. The sequence came from a man between 25 and 39 years old with COVID-19, enrolled during active disease. This sequence joins TRBV28 and TRBJ2-1; D unclear. The CDR3 DNA follows: TGTGCCAGCAGTAGAGGATCCTACAATGAGCAGTTCTTC. As protein: CASSRGSYNEQFF.